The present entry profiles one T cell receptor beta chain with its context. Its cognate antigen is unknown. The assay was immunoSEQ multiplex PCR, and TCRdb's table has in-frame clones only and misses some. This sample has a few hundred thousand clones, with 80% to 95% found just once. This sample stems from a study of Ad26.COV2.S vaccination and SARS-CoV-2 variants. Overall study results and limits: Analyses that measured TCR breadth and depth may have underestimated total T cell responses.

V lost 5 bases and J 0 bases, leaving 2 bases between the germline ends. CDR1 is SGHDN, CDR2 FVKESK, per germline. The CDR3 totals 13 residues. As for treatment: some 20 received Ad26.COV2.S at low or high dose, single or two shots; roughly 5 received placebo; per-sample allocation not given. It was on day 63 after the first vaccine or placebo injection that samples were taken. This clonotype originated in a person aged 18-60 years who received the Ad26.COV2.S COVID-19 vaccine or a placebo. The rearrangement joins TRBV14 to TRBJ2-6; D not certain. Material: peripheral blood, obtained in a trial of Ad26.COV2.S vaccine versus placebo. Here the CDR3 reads CASSASGANVLTF. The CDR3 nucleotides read TGTGCCAGCAGCGCCTCTGGGGCCAACGTCCTGACTTTC.